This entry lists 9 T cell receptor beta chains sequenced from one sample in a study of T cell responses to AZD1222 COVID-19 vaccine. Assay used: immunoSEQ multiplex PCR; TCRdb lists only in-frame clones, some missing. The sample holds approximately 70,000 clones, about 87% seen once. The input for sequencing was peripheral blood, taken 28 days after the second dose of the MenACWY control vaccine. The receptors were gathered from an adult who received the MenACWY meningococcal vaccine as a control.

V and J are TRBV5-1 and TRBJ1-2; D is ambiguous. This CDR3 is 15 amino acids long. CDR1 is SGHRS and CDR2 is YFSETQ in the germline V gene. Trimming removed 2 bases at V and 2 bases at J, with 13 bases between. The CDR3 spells CASSFRQTENYGYTF. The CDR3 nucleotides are TGCGCCAGCAGCTTTCGCCAGACCGAGAACTATGGCTACACCTTC.

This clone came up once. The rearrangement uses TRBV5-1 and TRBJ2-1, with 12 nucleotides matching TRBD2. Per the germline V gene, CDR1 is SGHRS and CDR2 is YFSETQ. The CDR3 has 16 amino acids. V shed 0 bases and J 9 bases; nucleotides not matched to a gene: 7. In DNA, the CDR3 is TGCGCCAGCAGCTTGGCCCTAGCGGGGGGGCCCGTTGAGCAGTTCTTC. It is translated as CASSLALAGGPVEQFF.

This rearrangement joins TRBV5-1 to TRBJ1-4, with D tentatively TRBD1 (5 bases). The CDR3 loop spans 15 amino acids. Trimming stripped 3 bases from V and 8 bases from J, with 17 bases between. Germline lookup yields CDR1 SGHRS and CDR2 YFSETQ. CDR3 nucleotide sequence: TGCGCCAGCAGCTCCGACAGTGACCTGGGGGAAAAACTGTTTTTT. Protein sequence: CASSSDSDLGEKLFF.

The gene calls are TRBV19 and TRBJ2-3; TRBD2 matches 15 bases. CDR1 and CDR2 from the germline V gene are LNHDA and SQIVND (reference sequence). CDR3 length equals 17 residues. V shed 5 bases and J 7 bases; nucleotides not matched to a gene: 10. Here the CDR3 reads CASSSTRTSGGAYTQYF. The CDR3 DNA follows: TGTGCCAGTAGTTCTACCCGGACTAGCGGGGGGGCGTATACGCAGTATTTT.

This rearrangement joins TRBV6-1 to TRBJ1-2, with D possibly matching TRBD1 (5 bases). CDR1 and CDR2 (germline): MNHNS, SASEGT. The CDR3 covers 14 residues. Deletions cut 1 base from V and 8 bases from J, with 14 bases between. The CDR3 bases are TGTGCCAGCAGTGAAGTACGGCAGGGAGGAGGCTACACCTTC. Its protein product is CASSEVRQGGGYTF.

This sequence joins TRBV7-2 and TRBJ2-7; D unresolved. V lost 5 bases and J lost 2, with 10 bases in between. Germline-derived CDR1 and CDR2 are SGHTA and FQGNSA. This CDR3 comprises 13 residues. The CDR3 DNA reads TGTGCCAGCAGCAACCTTGAGGCCTACGAGCAGTACTTC. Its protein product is CASSNLEAYEQYF.

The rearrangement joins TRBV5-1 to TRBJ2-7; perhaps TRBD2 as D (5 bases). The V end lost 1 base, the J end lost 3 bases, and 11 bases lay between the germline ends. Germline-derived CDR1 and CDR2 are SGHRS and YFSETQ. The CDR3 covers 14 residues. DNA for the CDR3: TGCGCCAGCAGCTTGAGAGGGTCCGTCTACGAGCAGTACTTC. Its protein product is CASSLRGSVYEQYF. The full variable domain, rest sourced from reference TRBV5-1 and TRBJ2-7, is KAGVTQTPRYLIKTRGQQVTLSCSPISGHRSVSWYQQTPGQGLQFLFEYFSETQRNKGNFPGRFSGRQFSNSRSEMNVSTLELGDSALYLCASSLRGSVYEQYFGPGTRLTVT.

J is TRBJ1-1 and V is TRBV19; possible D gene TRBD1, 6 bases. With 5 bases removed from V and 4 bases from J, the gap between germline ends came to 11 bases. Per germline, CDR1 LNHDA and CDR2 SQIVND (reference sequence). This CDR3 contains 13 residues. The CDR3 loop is CASSPGARTEAFF. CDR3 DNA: TGTGCCAGTAGTCCAGGGGCGCGCACTGAAGCTTTCTTT. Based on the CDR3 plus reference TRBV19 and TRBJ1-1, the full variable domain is DGGITQSPKYLFRKEGQNVTLSCEQNLNHDAMYWYRQDPGQGLRLIYYSQIVNDFQKGDIAEGYSVSREKKESFPLTVTSAQKNPTAFYLCASSPGARTEAFFGQGTRLTVV.

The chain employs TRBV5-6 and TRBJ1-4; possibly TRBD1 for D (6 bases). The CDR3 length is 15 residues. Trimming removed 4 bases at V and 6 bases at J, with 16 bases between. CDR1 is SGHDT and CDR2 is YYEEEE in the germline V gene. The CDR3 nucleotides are TGTGCCAGCAGCGACACCGGGGGCGATTATGAAAAACTGTTTTTT. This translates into CASSDTGGDYEKLFF.